This TCR beta chain was captured by sequencing in a study of TIL therapy for anti-PD-1-resistant metastatic lung cancer. Study conclusions and caveats: Patients were highly selected, enriched for treatment-naive, never-smoker and oncogene-addicted cases.

Time point denoted: pre-treatment sample, taken before nivolumab and TIL therapy. Patients were adults with stage 4 NSCLC. Comments on this clone: What it binds is unknown.

J lost 6 bases, V lost 5 bases, and 3 bases had no gene match. CDR3 length: 14 amino acids. Per the germline V gene, CDR1 is MNHEY and CDR2 is SVGAGI. This was the immunoSEQ v3 assay. Survey-level samples got approximately 1.8 million read pairs; deep-level samples got about 5-6.5 million. Repertoires were generated with immunoSEQ multiplex PCR, while TCRdb's copy carries only in-frame clones and drops some. The table lists 50,000 or so clones, around 80% of them singletons. This TCR was recovered from a woman aged 25 to 80 with non-small cell lung cancer. The material sequenced was blood, taken at baseline. This chain uses TRBV6-5 with TRBJ1-5; 11 nucleotides agree with TRBD1. The CDR3 loop is CASSHGQGAQPQHF. In DNA, the CDR3 is TGTGCCAGCAGTCATGGACAGGGGGCTCAGCCCCAGCATTTT.